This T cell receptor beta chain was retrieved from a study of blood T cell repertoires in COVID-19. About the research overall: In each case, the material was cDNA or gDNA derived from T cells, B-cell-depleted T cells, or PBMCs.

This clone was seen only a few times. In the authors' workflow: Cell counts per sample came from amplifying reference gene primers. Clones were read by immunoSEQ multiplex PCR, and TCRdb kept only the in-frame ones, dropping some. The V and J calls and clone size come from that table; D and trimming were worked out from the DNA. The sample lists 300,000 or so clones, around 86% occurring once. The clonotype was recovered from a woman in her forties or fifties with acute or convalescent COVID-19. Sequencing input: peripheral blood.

The CDR3 protein is CASSFLAGGTSTDTQYF. The CDR3 DNA is TGTGCCAGCAGCTTTCTAGCGGGAGGAACTAGCACAGATACGCAGTATTTT. The V gene is TRBV7-2, the J gene TRBJ2-3, with 11 bases matching TRBD2. CDR1 and CDR2 from the germline V gene are SGHTA and FQGNSA. CDR3 length: 17 amino acids. Trimming at V came to 3 bases and at J to 0 bases, leaving 5 bases not matched to a gene.